This T cell receptor beta chain stems from a study of blood T cell repertoires in COVID-19. Study-wide background: From the United States, Italy and Spain came samples of acute and convalescent COVID-19. T cells, B-cell-depleted T cells, or PBMCs provided the cDNA or gDNA that served as material.

Per the study methods: Amplification of reference gene primers was used by the study to estimate nucleated cell counts. Sequenced by immunoSEQ multiplex PCR; TCRdb stores in-frame clones only, minus some. The V and J calls and clone size were taken over from that table, and D and trimming were inferred from the DNA. The sample carries tens of thousands of clones, about 88% recorded once. This CDR3 is built from 16 residues. J was trimmed by 5 bases and V by 1 base; bases with no gene match: 7. CDR1 is SGHNT, CDR2 YENEEA, per germline. Source material: peripheral blood. This chain joins TRBV11-3 and TRBJ2-5; 10 bases match TRBD1. This receptor was identified in a human donor in a cohort sampled during active COVID-19. CDR3 sequence: CASSLGQGAKQETQYF. Here the CDR3 DNA reads TGTGCCAGCAGCTTAGGACAGGGGGCGAAGCAGGAGACCCAGTACTTC.